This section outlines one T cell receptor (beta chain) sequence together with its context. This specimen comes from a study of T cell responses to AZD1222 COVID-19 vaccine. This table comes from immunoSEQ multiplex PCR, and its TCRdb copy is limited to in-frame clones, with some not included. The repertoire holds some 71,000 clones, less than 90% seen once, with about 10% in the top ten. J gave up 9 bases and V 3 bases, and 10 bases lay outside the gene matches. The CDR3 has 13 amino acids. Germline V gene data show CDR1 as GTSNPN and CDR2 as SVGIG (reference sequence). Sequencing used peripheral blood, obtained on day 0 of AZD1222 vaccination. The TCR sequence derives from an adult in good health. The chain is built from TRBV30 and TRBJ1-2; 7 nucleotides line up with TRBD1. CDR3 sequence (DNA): TGTGCCTGGAGCCGACAGGGACGAAGCAGCTACACCTTC. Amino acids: CAWSRQGRSSYTF.